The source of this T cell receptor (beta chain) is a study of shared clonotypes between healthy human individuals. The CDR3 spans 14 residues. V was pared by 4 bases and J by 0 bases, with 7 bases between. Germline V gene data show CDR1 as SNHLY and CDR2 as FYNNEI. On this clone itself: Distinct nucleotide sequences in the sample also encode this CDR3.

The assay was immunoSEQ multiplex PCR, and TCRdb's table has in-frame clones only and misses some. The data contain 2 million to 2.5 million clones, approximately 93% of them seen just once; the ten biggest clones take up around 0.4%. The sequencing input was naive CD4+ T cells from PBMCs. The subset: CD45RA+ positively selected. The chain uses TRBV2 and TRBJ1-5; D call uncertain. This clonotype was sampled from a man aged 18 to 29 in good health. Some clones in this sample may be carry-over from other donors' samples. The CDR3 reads CASSGRGSNQPQHF. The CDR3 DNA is TGTGCCAGCAGTGGCCGGGGTAGCAATCAGCCCCAGCATTTT.